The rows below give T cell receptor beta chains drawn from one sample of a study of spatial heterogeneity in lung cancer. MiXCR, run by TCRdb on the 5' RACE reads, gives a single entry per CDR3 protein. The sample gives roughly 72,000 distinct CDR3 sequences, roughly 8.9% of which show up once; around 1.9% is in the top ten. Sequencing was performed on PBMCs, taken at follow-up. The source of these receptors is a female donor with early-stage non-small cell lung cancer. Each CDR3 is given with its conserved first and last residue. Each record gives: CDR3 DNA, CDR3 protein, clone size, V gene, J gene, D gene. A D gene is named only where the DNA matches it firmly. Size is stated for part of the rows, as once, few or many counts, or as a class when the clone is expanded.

TGTGCCAGCAGTTCCCCGGGACCCCACCGCGAGCAGTACTTC	CASSSPGPHREQYF	few	TRBV28	TRBJ2-7	.
TGTGCCAGCAGCGGACGGACTAGCGGGATTCTACGAAAGCAGTACTTC	CASSGRTSGILRKQYF	.	TRBV7-9	TRBJ2-7	TRBD2
TGTGCCAGCAGCCCCCGACACTCCTACAATGAGCAGTTCTTC	CASSPRHSYNEQFF	many	TRBV11-3	TRBJ2-1	.
TGTGCCAACGCGGACAGGGCTACCGGGGAGCTGTTTTTT	CANADRATGELFF	.	TRBV28	TRBJ2-2	TRBD1
TGTGCCAGCAGTCCTGACGGATATGAGCAGTTCTTC	CASSPDGYEQFF	.	TRBV3-1	TRBJ2-1	.
TGCAGCGTGGGGGCTAGCGGGAGAACCGGGGAGCTGTTTTTT	CSVGASGRTGELFF	.	TRBV29-1	TRBJ2-2	TRBD2
TGTGCCATCTCCACCACGGGACCAGATACGCAGTATTTT	CAISTTGPDTQYF	.	TRBV28	TRBJ2-3	.
TGTGCCAGCAGCCCCCCTCTTGGAGCTTTCTTT	CASSPPLGAFF	many	TRBV7-2	TRBJ1-1	.
TGCGCCAGCAGCTTACCGGGACTAGCGGCTAGCACAGATACGCAGTATTTT	CASSLPGLAASTDTQYF	many	TRBV5-1	TRBJ2-3	TRBD2
TGTGCCAGCAGCCGCCGTCTTGCCGAAGAGACCCAGTACTTC	CASSRRLAEETQYF	many	TRBV28	TRBJ2-5	.
TGTGCCAGCAGCCAGGGACAGAACACAGATACGCAGTATTTT	CASSQGQNTDTQYF	many	TRBV7-9	TRBJ2-3	TRBD1
TGTGCCAGCAGCTCCCGGGACAGATATCAGCCCCAGCATTTT	CASSSRDRYQPQHF	.	TRBV5-6	TRBJ1-5	TRBD1
TGTGCCAGTAGTGCCCCCGGAGGGTCAGACACCGGGGAGCTGTTTTTT	CASSAPGGSDTGELFF	many	TRBV19	TRBJ2-2	.
TGTGCCAGTCGACGACTAGCGGGAGTGCGCACAGATACGCAGTATTTT	CASRRLAGVRTDTQYF	many	TRBV19	TRBJ2-3	TRBD2
TGTGCCATCACAAGCGGAGATAACAATGAGCAGTTCTTC	CAITSGDNNEQFF	few	TRBV10-3	TRBJ2-1	.
TGTGCCAGCAAGGAAAGCGCCCCATGGGGCGGGGAGCTGTTTTTT	CASKESAPWGGELFF	many	TRBV25-1	TRBJ2-2	.
TGTGCCAGCAGCTTAATCGGACTAGCGGGAGGAAATTGGGGAAGTGAGCAGTTCTTC	CASSLIGLAGGNWGSEQFF	many	TRBV7-3	TRBJ2-1	TRBD2
TGTGCCAGCAGCCAAGAGCGGGCTAGCGGGAGGAACTATGAGCAGTTCTTC	CASSQERASGRNYEQFF	few	TRBV3-1	TRBJ2-1	TRBD2
TGTGCCAGCAGTTACGCCAGGAGCTACGAGCAGTACTTC	CASSYARSYEQYF	many	TRBV6-2/TRBV6-3	TRBJ2-7	.
TGCGCCAGCAGCTTGAGGGGCGGACTAGCAGATTACAATGAGCAGTTCTTC	CASSLRGGLADYNEQFF	many	TRBV5-1	TRBJ2-1	TRBD2
TGTGCCAGCAGCTTAGGTCCCCTAGCGGGGACCACCGGGGAGCTGTTTTTT	CASSLGPLAGTTGELFF	many	TRBV7-2	TRBJ2-2	TRBD2
TGCGCCAGCAGCTTGGGACTAGCGGGAAGGGGGGAGCAGTTCTTC	CASSLGLAGRGEQFF	many	TRBV5-1	TRBJ2-1	TRBD2
TGTGCCAGCAGACACACTAGCGGGGCCGGGGAGCTGTTTTTT	CASRHTSGAGELFF	.	TRBV27	TRBJ2-2	TRBD2
TGTGCCAGCAGCTCCGCGGGGTTCGACCCAGATACGCAGTATTTT	CASSSAGFDPDTQYF	many	TRBV3-1	TRBJ2-3	.